The clone carrying this T cell receptor (beta chain) was seen repeatedly, ten times or more. Antigen: not known. This entry belongs to a study of CD8 T cells in ankylosing spondylitis. Study-wide findings and caveats: Some of these motif variants have turned up before, in reports on reactive arthritis synovial fluid and blood. Blood from ankylosing spondylitis patients appeared to carry a characteristic roughly 8-variant TCR beta motif. Reports say disease-linked clones showed up significantly more in matched ankylosing spondylitis synovial fluid.

Between the trimmed V and J ends, which lost 3 bases and 4 bases, there was a span of 22 bases. Germline CDR1 reads MNHEY; CDR2 reads SVGAGI. This CDR3 spans 18 amino acids. For TCR beta, libraries came from quantitative 5'-RACE with molecular barcodes. MiXCR was run by TCRdb on the 5' RACE reads, yielding one entry per CDR3 protein. Of about 140,000 distinct CDR3 sequences listed, roughly 8% are singletons. This chain joins TRBV6-5 and TRBJ2-1; D is tentatively TRBD1 or TRBD2 (5 bases each). The specimen was synovial fluid, either unsorted or a sorted T cell fraction (not recorded which). This TCR was sampled from a male donor with ankylosing spondylitis. The CDR3 region is CASSYTGPGTVQYNEQFF. As DNA, the CDR3 is TGTGCCAGCAGTTATACCGGTCCCGGGACGGTACAGTACAATGAGCAGTTCTTC.